A single T cell receptor (beta chain) is shown here with its context. Its specificity is unknown. The 5'RACE method, run with constant-segment primers, produced TCR alpha and TCR beta cDNA libraries (carrying sample barcodes and UMIs). TCRdb reanalysed the 5' RACE reads using MiXCR and keeps one entry per CDR3 protein. The repertoire holds under 550,000 distinct CDR3 sequences, roughly 18% seen once, with under 25% in the top ten. The source of the sample is a study of T-cell memory formation after mild COVID-19. The overall study: TCR clusters were mostly donor specific.

The CDR3 sequence is 14 residues long. V gave up 0 bases and J gave up 3 bases, with 8 bases separating them. Germline V gene data show CDR1 as SEHNR and CDR2 as FQNEAQ (reference sequence). General study findings and limits: Later expanders leaned toward CD4+, whereas clones contracting from day 15 to 85 were balanced CD4/CD8.

This TCR was sampled from a man younger than 35 who had mild COVID-19 (a few samples of this study predate the infection). Cell type and time point are not known. Sequencing input: PBMCs or a T cell subset sorted from them (not recorded which). This chain links TRBV7-9 with TRBJ2-5; D ambiguous. The CDR3 coding sequence is TGTGCCAGCAGCTTAGCGACTGCCGAAGAGACCCAGTACTTC. Amino acid sequence: CASSLATAEETQYF.